Each of the 25 T cell receptor beta chains below was sequenced from the same sample in a study of neurological immune-mediated disorders. Time point described: technical triplicate 3. TCRdb itself ran the 5' RACE reads through MiXCR, one entry per CDR3 protein. Found here are about 44,000 distinct CDR3 sequences, 20% to 25% of them singletons; the top ten hold less than 5%. The specimen was PBMCs. The receptors were sampled from a man in his sixties with HTLV-1-associated myelopathy (HAM/TSP).

This clonotype was seen ten or more times. Here the CDR3 DNA reads TGCGCCAGCAGCTCCAATAGACTAGCGCGGGAGCAGTACTTC. This codes for CASSSNRLAREQYF. V gene TRBV5-1 combines with J gene TRBJ2-7, with TRBD2 matching 8 bases. The CDR3 runs 14 residues. J lost 7 bases, V lost 3 bases, and 9 bases had no gene match. The germline V gene has CDR1 SGHRS and CDR2 YFSETQ.

This clonotype has ten or more counts. This chain joins TRBV20-1 and TRBJ2-1; possibly TRBD2 for D (6 bases). Germline CDR1 reads DFQATT; CDR2 reads SNEGSKA (reference sequence). V was pared by 0 bases and J by 8 bases, with 20 bases between. This CDR3 region has 16 residues. The CDR3 region is CSARETLHSGVDEQFF. In DNA, the CDR3 is TGCAGTGCTAGAGAAACACTCCACTCGGGGGTCGATGAGCAGTTCTTC.

This clonotype has a count of ten or more. The chain recombines TRBV18 with TRBJ2-7; D is possibly TRBD2 (6 bases). Trimming pared 2 bases from V and 5 bases from J, leaving 13 bases between. CDR3 size: 14 residues. The germline gives CDR1 KGHSH, CDR2 LQKENI. The CDR3 DNA sequence: TGTGCCAGCTCACCAGCGGGGACCAGTGACGAGCAGTACTTC. The encoded protein is CASSPAGTSDEQYF.

This clonotype was seen at least ten times. The chain recombines TRBV7-3 with TRBJ1-1, with 7 bases identical to TRBD1. The CDR3 extends over 21 amino acids. Losses at the gene ends were 4 bases for V and 1 base for J; bases not matched to a gene: 24. The germline gives CDR1 SGHTA, CDR2 FQGTGA. Here the CDR3 reads CASSSTHLQGGGGIGNTEAFF. CDR3 sequence (DNA): TGTGCCAGCAGCTCAACCCACCTGCAGGGGGGCGGCGGGATAGGGAACACTGAAGCTTTCTTT. Full variable domain (remainder filled in from reference TRBV7-3 and TRBJ1-1): GAGVSQTPSNKVTEKGKYVELRCDPISGHTALYWYRQSLGQGPEFLIYFQGTGAADDSGLPNDRFFAVRPEGSVSTLKIQRTERGDSAVYLCASSSTHLQGGGGIGNTEAFFGQGTRLTVV.

This clonotype was seen repeatedly, ten times or more. The V and J genes are TRBV5-1 and TRBJ2-7; perhaps TRBD2 as D (5 bases). The V gene lost 5 bases and the J gene lost 2 bases, with 17 bases spanning the gap. There are 15 residues in the CDR3. The germline CDR1 and CDR2 sequences are SGHRS and YFSETQ. The CDR3 region has the DNA TGCGCCAGCAGGTCCCAAAGCGGCACTGCCTACGAGCAGTACTTC. Translation gives CASRSQSGTAYEQYF. Looking up the rest from reference TRBV5-1 and TRBJ2-7 gives the full variable domain: KAGVTQTPRYLIKTRGQQVTLSCSPISGHRSVSWYQQTPGQGLQFLFEYFSETQRNKGNFPGRFSGRQFSNSRSEMNVSTLELGDSALYLCASRSQSGTAYEQYFGPGTRLTVT.

The chain links TRBV12-3 or TRBV12-4 to TRBJ2-7; the D is unclear. The CDR3 length is 11 residues. The V gene lost 4 bases and the J gene lost 7 bases, with 8 bases spanning the gap. The CDR3 DNA follows: TGTGCCAGCAGTTCTCTCCGAGAGCAGTACTTC. Translation gives CASSSLREQYF.

In this sample, this clonotype turned up many times. The chain uses TRBV18 and TRBJ2-2; D is possibly TRBD2 (6 bases). Germline V lookup: CDR1 KGHSH, CDR2 LQKENI. The CDR3 loop spans 16 amino acids. V lost 3 bases to trimming and J lost 4 bases, with 15 bases between them. CDR3 protein: CASSPPGLEGTGELFF. The CDR3, as DNA: TGTGCCAGCTCACCTCCGGGACTTGAAGGCACCGGGGAGCTGTTTTTT.

This chain connects TRBV29-1 to TRBJ1-3; 9 bases fit TRBD1. The length of the CDR3 is 12 residues. The V gene's germline CDR1 is SQVTM and CDR2 ANQGSEA. The CDR3 nucleotides read TGCGTTTCGGACAGGGGTGGAAACACCATATATTTT. It specifies CVSDRGGNTIYF.

This clonotype was detected ten times or more. The chain couples TRBV4-1 to TRBJ2-3; no reliable D call. The length of the CDR3 is 15 residues. Trimming removed 0 bases from V and 2 bases from J, with 9 bases in between. CDR1 MGHRA and CDR2 YSYEKL come from the germline V gene. CDR3 sequence (DNA): TGCGCCAGCAGCCAAGATGGGCAGGACACAGATACGCAGTATTTT. Translation: CASSQDGQDTDTQYF.

This clonotype was counted many times. This sequence joins TRBV10-3 and TRBJ1-3; unclear D gene. This CDR3 is 12 amino acids long. Trimming took off 8 bases at V and 1 base at J, with 6 bases between the two ends. Germline-derived CDR1 and CDR2 are ENHRY and SYGVKD. The CDR3 reads CAIVGSGNTIYF. The CDR3 DNA reads as TGTGCCATCGTCGGGTCTGGAAACACCATATATTTT.

This clonotype was counted at least ten times. The chain employs TRBV28 and TRBJ1-1; 7 bases fit TRBD1. Germline V gene sequence: CDR1 MDHEN, CDR2 SYDVKM. V was clipped by 6 bases and J by 8 bases; unmatched bases: 24. The CDR3 consists of 18 residues. CDR3 DNA: TGTGCCAGCAGCCCTTTTTCCCTCCTCAGGGGGGAGAAATTAGAAGCTTTCTTT. It codes for CASSPFSLLRGEKLEAFF.

This clonotype was picked up a small number of times. The chain couples TRBV6-1 to TRBJ1-1; tentatively, D is TRBD1 (5 bases). The germline V gene has CDR1 MNHNS and CDR2 SASEGT. The CDR3 sequence is 13 residues long. With 6 bases removed from V and 10 bases from J, the gap between germline ends came to 18 bases. The CDR3 coding sequence is TGTGCCAGCAGGGTAGGGGCCTCCGGAGGAGCTTTCTTT. Translated: CASRVGASGGAFF.

This clonotype was recorded at least ten times. V usage is TRBV16 and J usage is TRBJ1-1; D remains ambiguous. The CDR3 extends over 15 amino acids. V was pared by 1 base and J by 1 base, with 10 bases between. The germline gives CDR1 KGHSY, CDR2 FQNENV. CDR3: CASSQWMGKNTEAFF. The CDR3 nucleotides read TGTGCCAGCAGCCAATGGATGGGGAAGAACACTGAAGCTTTCTTT. The whole variable domain, filled in from reference TRBV16 and TRBJ1-1, reads GEEVAQTPKHLVRGEGQKAKLYCAPIKGHSYVFWYQQVLKNEFKFLISFQNENVFDETGMPKERFSAKCLPNSPCSLEIQATKLEDSAVYFCASSQWMGKNTEAFFGQGTRLTVV.

This chain uses TRBV21-1 with TRBJ2-5. TRBV21-1 is an annotated pseudogene. The CDR3 consists of 11 residues. This chain's CDR3 is CASILAETQYF. CDR3 coding DNA: TGTGCCAGCATCCTTGCGGAGACCCAGTACTTC.

The chain combines TRBV19 with TRBJ1-5; a possible D gene is TRBD1 (5 bases). CDR1 and CDR2 (germline): LNHDA, SQIVND (reference sequence). V lost 3 bases and J lost 4, with 22 bases in between. The CDR3 covers 18 residues. The CDR3 reads CASSITLPGRPSNQPQHF. The CDR3 coding sequence is TGTGCCAGTAGTATCACCCTTCCGGGACGGCCCTCGAATCAGCCCCAGCATTTT. Variable domain in full (rest from reference TRBV19 and TRBJ1-5): DGGITQSPKYLFRKEGQNVTLSCEQNLNHDAMYWYRQDPGQGLRLIYYSQIVNDFQKGDIAEGYSVSREKKESFPLTVTSAQKNPTAFYLCASSITLPGRPSNQPQHFGDGTRLSIL.

At least ten counts were recorded for this clonotype. V usage is TRBV6-6 and J usage is TRBJ2-3; 8 bases map to TRBD2. After removal of 8 bases from V and 2 bases from J, the junction contained 9 bases not matched to a gene. Per the germline V gene, CDR1 is MNHNY and CDR2 is SVGAGI (reference sequence). The CDR3 loop spans 15 amino acids. CDR3 DNA sequence: TGTGCCAGCCTCCGGGAGGGGGGCATCACAGATACGCAGTATTTT. It codes for CASLREGGITDTQYF.

This clonotype has at least ten counts. The chain combines TRBV14 with TRBJ2-2; D remains unclear. CDR3 size: 14 residues. The V gene lost 4 bases and the J gene lost 7 bases, with 13 bases spanning the gap. In germline, CDR1 is SGHDN, CDR2 FVKESK. CDR3 bases: TGTGCCAGCAGCCGGTTGTCTGCGATCGGGGAGCTGTTTTTT. Protein: CASSRLSAIGELFF.

This clonotype was seen repeatedly, ten times or more. This chain connects TRBV5-1 to TRBJ2-2; TRBD1 matches at 8 bases. The CDR3 has 15 residues. V shed 0 bases and J 3 bases; nucleotides not matched to a gene: 1. Germline-derived CDR1 and CDR2 are SGHRS and YFSETQ. The CDR3 protein is CASSLAGGYTGELFF. CDR3 in DNA: TGCGCCAGCAGCTTGGCAGGGGGCTACACCGGGGAGCTGTTTTTT.

This clonotype has at least ten counts. The chain carries TRBV20-1 and TRBJ1-1; D might be TRBD1 (6 bases). CDR3 length: 14 residues. Germline CDR1 and CDR2: DFQATT and SNEGSKA (reference sequence). V lost 5 bases to trimming and J lost 6 bases, with 19 bases between them. CDR3 residues: CSADTRQVDAEAFF. The CDR3 DNA sequence: TGCAGTGCTGATACTCGACAGGTCGATGCTGAAGCTTTCTTT.

This clonotype occurred many times. V and J are TRBV5-1 and TRBJ2-2, with 9 nucleotides matching TRBD2. V lost 2 bases, J lost 1 base, and 9 bases stayed unmatched. The CDR3 loop spans 18 amino acids. From germline, CDR1 is SGHRS and CDR2 YFSETQ. CDR3 residues: CASSLGSGRLLNTGELFF. The CDR3 DNA sequence: TGCGCCAGCAGCTTAGGAAGCGGGAGGCTCCTGAACACCGGGGAGCTGTTTTTT.

This clonotype was found many times. The chain has TRBV28 and TRBJ2-5; no clear D gene. Germline CDR1 reads MDHEN; CDR2 reads SYDVKM. Trimming pared 3 bases from V and 1 base from J, leaving 18 bases between. The CDR3 runs to 17 residues. The CDR3, as DNA: TGTGCCAGCAGTTTTGTATATCTGTCAGAAAGCCAAGAGACCCAGTACTTC. Translated: CASSFVYLSESQETQYF.

The gene calls are TRBV12-5 and TRBJ1-2, with 10 bases matching TRBD1. Germline-derived CDR1 and CDR2 are LGHNT and FRNRAP. V trimming: 5 bases; J trimming: 2 bases; junction bases outside the gene matches: 5. CDR3 length equals 15 residues. This CDR3 is CASGPGQGVNYGYTF. The CDR3 DNA is TGTGCTAGTGGTCCAGGACAGGGGGTCAACTATGGCTACACCTTC.

At least ten counts were recorded for this clonotype. This chain joins TRBV20-1 and TRBJ1-1, with 7 bases fitting TRBD1. CDR3 length equals 13 residues. Germline CDR1 DFQATT, CDR2 SNEGSKA (reference sequence). The junction had 10 bases not matched to a gene; V was cut back by 5 bases and J by 7 bases. The CDR3, as DNA: TGCAGTGCTCCGATTACAGGGGAATATGAAGCTTTCTTT. This encodes CSAPITGEYEAFF.

This clonotype was detected ten times or more. CDR3 amino acids: CSAKVGYNEQFF. The CDR3 DNA follows: TGCAGTGCTAAGGTGGGATACAATGAGCAGTTCTTC. This chain connects TRBV20-1 to TRBJ2-1; the D is unclear. Germline V gene data show CDR1 as DFQATT and CDR2 as SNEGSKA (reference sequence). This CDR3 contains 12 residues. V dropped 4 bases and J dropped 4 bases, with 8 bases sitting between them.

This clonotype was seen repeatedly, ten times or more. V is TRBV10-2 and J is TRBJ1-1; weak D call: TRBD1 (6 bases). CDR1 and CDR2 (germline): WSHSY, SAAADI. The V gene lost 7 bases and the J gene lost 7 bases, with 16 bases spanning the gap. CDR3 length equals 13 residues. DNA for the CDR3: TGCGCCAGCAATCCGGGGGCCGGGGGTGAAGCTTTCTTT. The encoded protein is CASNPGAGGEAFF.